A single sample gave rise to the 24 T cell receptor beta chains below, sequenced in a study of cytomegalovirus exposure and HLA in healthy donors. The PCR made use of 60 Vbeta and 13 Jbeta primers. The assay was immunoSEQ multiplex PCR, and TCRdb's table has in-frame clones only and misses some. The sample lists roughly 150,000 clones, 80% to 90% seen once, with about 4.1% in the top ten. Material for sequencing was PBMCs. These receptors originate from a woman between 35 and 50 years old in good health and CMV-seropositive.

The rearrangement links TRBV9 to TRBJ2-3; 10 bases map to TRBD2. V lost 3 bases and J lost 4; bases outside the gene matches: 17. Per the germline V gene, CDR1 is SGDLS and CDR2 is YYNGEE. The CDR3 has 19 amino acids. The CDR3 DNA reads as TGTGCCAGCAGCGCAGTTGCGCCGGGGTGGGGACTAGCGCCAGATACGCAGTATTTT. The encoded protein is CASSAVAPGWGLAPDTQYF.

The chain combines TRBV28 with TRBJ2-7; 8 bases align to TRBD1. CDR3 length: 14 amino acids. V trimming: 6 bases; J trimming: 3 bases; junction bases outside the gene matches: 7. CDR1 and CDR2 from the germline V gene are MDHEN and SYDVKM. The CDR3 loop is CASSTGTGFYEQYF. The DNA of the CDR3 is TGTGCCAGCAGCACCGGGACAGGCTTCTACGAGCAGTACTTC.

In its sample, this clone was seen a few times. CDR3 DNA: TGCAGCGTCGCTTCTAGCGGGAGAGGAGGGACCCAGTACTTC. Translated, it gives CSVASSGRGGTQYF. This chain connects TRBV29-1 to TRBJ2-5; 10 bases line up with TRBD2. Germline trimming cut 6 bases from V and 7 bases from J; bases unmatched to any gene: 11. The CDR3 extends over 14 amino acids. The germline V gene encodes CDR1 SQVTM and CDR2 ANQGSEA.

V usage is TRBV6-5 and J usage is TRBJ1-6; no clear D gene. V lost 0 bases and J lost 10, with 13 bases in between. There are 15 residues in the CDR3. Per the germline V gene, CDR1 is MNHEY and CDR2 is SVGAGI. The CDR3 protein is CASSYSGESGSPLHF. CDR3 sequence (DNA): TGTGCCAGCAGTTACTCGGGAGAGTCGGGATCACCCCTCCACTTT.

With respect to this clone: Other nucleotide sequences from this sample produce the same CDR3. V usage is TRBV7-2 and J usage is TRBJ1-2; 10 bases fit TRBD1. The CDR3 consists of 14 residues. Germline V gene data show CDR1 as SGHTA and CDR2 as FQGNSA. Trimming cost V 1 base and J 4 bases; bases outside gene matches: 0. In DNA, the CDR3 is TGTGCCAGCAGCTTAGGGGACAGGGGCTATGGCTACACCTTC. Amino acid sequence: CASSLGDRGYGYTF.

This chain uses TRBV30 with TRBJ2-7; possibly TRBD2 for D (5 bases). CDR3 length: 15 residues. Trimming shortened V by 6 bases and J by 2 bases, and 20 bases separated the two germline ends. Germline V gene data show CDR1 as GTSNPN and CDR2 as SVGIG (reference sequence). The CDR3 reads CACPSEAGGTYEQYF. The CDR3 DNA sequence: TGTGCCTGCCCCTCGGAGGCGGGCGGCACCTACGAGCAGTACTTC.

The chain has TRBV5-1 and TRBJ1-1; 8 bases map to TRBD1. The CDR3 has 13 residues. Looked up from germline, CDR1 is SGHRS and CDR2 is YFSETQ. V trimming: 4 bases; J trimming: 8 bases; junction bases outside the gene matches: 7. The CDR3 nucleotides read TGCGCCAGCAGCGACCCGGGACAGGACGAAGCTTTCTTT. Protein product: CASSDPGQDEAFF.

The chain links TRBV28 to TRBJ1-5; D unresolved. The CDR3 extends over 16 amino acids. Germline V gene lookup returns CDR1 MDHEN and CDR2 SYDVKM. V lost 6 bases and J 1 base, leaving 16 bases between the germline ends. CDR3 DNA: TGTGCCAGCAGCCTCAGTCGGCCCGGGAGCAATCAGCCCCAGCATTTT. Translating gives CASSLSRPGSNQPQHF.

This sequence joins TRBV2 and TRBJ2-7, with D perhaps matching TRBD2 (5 bases). Germline values: CDR1 SNHLY, CDR2 FYNNEI. The CDR3 contains 17 residues. Trimming stripped 6 bases from V and 2 bases from J, with 23 bases between. The CDR3 coding sequence is TGTGCCAGCAGCGGTACCCCGGCGCGGGTTCCAACCTACGAGCAGTACTTC. It yields the protein CASSGTPARVPTYEQYF.

The table lists this clone with a count of one. The V call is TRBV6-6, the J call TRBJ2-1, with 12 bases aligning to TRBD1. Germline lookup yields CDR1 MNHNY and CDR2 SVGAGI (reference sequence). With 5 bases clipped from V and 9 bases from J, the junction kept 11 bases outside the gene matches. CDR3 length equals 16 residues. The DNA of the CDR3 is TGTGCCAGCAGTCCTCCGGGACAGGGGGCGTTTAGTGAGCAGTTCTTC. Protein: CASSPPGQGAFSEQFF.

This clone was seen more than once but under ten times. The rearrangement uses TRBV15 and TRBJ2-7; maybe TRBD2 (5 bases). This CDR3 has 13 amino acids. Germline CDR1 LNHNV, CDR2 YYDKDF (reference sequence). Trimming cost V 1 base and J 7 bases, with 11 bases left between them. CDR3 loop: CATSRVAGEEQYF. CDR3 in DNA: TGTGCCACCAGCAGAGTGGCCGGGGAGGAGCAGTACTTC.

The V and J genes are TRBV7-2 and TRBJ1-4, with a possible D match to TRBD1 (5 bases). V was shortened by 2 bases and J by 5 bases, with 15 bases between the two germline ends. The germline gives CDR1 SGHTA, CDR2 FQGNSA. CDR3 size: 16 residues. The CDR3 sequence: CASSLWRLGANEKLFF. The DNA for the CDR3 is TGTGCCAGCAGCTTATGGCGGCTAGGGGCAAATGAAAAACTGTTTTTT.

The rearrangement joins TRBV4-2 to TRBJ1-5, with D possibly matching TRBD1 (6 bases). From germline, CDR1 is LGHNA and CDR2 YNFKEQ. The V end was cut by 0 bases, the J end by 5 bases, with 11 bases between. This CDR3 is built from 15 residues. The chain's CDR3 is CASSQDGGYDQPQHF. CDR3 nucleotide sequence: TGTGCCAGCAGCCAAGATGGGGGCTACGATCAGCCCCAGCATTTT.

The chain recombines TRBV19 with TRBJ2-1; 7 nucleotides line up with TRBD1. The germline V gene has CDR1 LNHDA and CDR2 SQIVND (reference sequence). The CDR3 consists of 15 residues. With V trimmed by 7 bases and J by 5 bases, 11 bases remained unmatched. CDR3 in amino acids: CASTTSTGRNNEQFF. Written as DNA, the CDR3 is TGTGCCAGTACGACTTCGACAGGGCGTAACAATGAGCAGTTCTTC.

The genes are TRBV7-8 and TRBJ2-7, with 14 nucleotides matching TRBD2. This CDR3 is 17 amino acids long. Trimming took 2 bases from V and 5 from J; bases not matched to a gene: 8. Germline-derived CDR1 and CDR2 are SGHVS and FQNEAQ. The CDR3 bases are TGTGCCAGCAGCTTACCCAAGACTAGCGGGAGGGCCGACGAGCAGTACTTC. This translates into CASSLPKTSGRADEQYF.

Concerning this clone itself: Other DNA sequences in this specimen translate into the identical CDR3. The rearrangement uses TRBV7-3 and TRBJ2-2, with a weak D call TRBD2 (6 bases). The CDR3 is 16 amino acids. Deletions cut 2 bases from V and 4 bases from J, with 14 bases between. Germline loops: CDR1 SGHTA, CDR2 FQGTGA. CDR3 coding DNA: TGTGCCAGCAGCTTAGGCACGGGAGCTGGCACCGGGGAGCTGTTTTTT. This codes for CASSLGTGAGTGELFF.

This clone was observed a single time. The genes are TRBV5-1 and TRBJ1-2, with TRBD1 as a possible D gene (5 bases). Trimming took 5 bases from V and 0 from J, leaving 11 bases between them. CDR1 and CDR2 from the germline V gene are SGHRS and YFSETQ. CDR3 size: 14 residues. This chain's CDR3 is CASRQDPANYGYTF. In DNA, the CDR3 is TGCGCCAGCAGACAGGATCCTGCTAACTATGGCTACACCTTC. Filled out from reference TRBV5-1 and TRBJ1-2, the complete variable domain reads KAGVTQTPRYLIKTRGQQVTLSCSPISGHRSVSWYQQTPGQGLQFLFEYFSETQRNKGNFPGRFSGRQFSNSRSEMNVSTLELGDSALYLCASRQDPANYGYTFGSGTRLTVV.

For the CDR3, the DNA is TGTGCCAGCAGTGAAGTATTAGTCCAAGAGACCCAGTACTTC. Residues: CASSEVLVQETQYF. This chain joins TRBV2 and TRBJ2-5, with D hard to call. The germline gives CDR1 SNHLY, CDR2 FYNNEI. CDR3 length: 14 amino acids. V shed 1 base and J shed 1 base, with 7 bases lying between them.

The chain employs TRBV6-5 and TRBJ2-7, with 7 bases fitting TRBD2. CDR3 length: 13 amino acids. Germline loops: CDR1 MNHEY, CDR2 SVGAGI. Trimming at V came to 6 bases and at J to 4 bases, leaving 6 bases not matched to a gene. The CDR3 bases are TGTGCCAGCAGCCCATCGGGGGGTTACGAGCAGTACTTC. Its protein product is CASSPSGGYEQYF.

V usage is TRBV4-3 and J usage is TRBJ2-7; 9 nucleotides match TRBD1. CDR3 length equals 17 residues. The V gene's germline CDR1 is LGHNA and CDR2 YSLEER. Losses at the gene ends were 3 bases for V and 1 base for J; bases not matched to a gene: 10. CDR3 bases: TGCGCCAGCAGCCATGTTGCAGGGACAGGGACTTCCTACGAGCAGTACTTC. Translated: CASSHVAGTGTSYEQYF.

The V call is TRBV19, the J call TRBJ2-1; D is perhaps TRBD1 (5 bases). The length of the CDR3 is 16 residues. The V gene lost 4 bases and the J gene lost 5 bases, with 18 bases spanning the gap. Germline V gene sequence: CDR1 LNHDA, CDR2 SQIVND (reference sequence). The CDR3 region has the DNA TGTGCCAGTAGTAAGGTGGGGCAGCAGTATAACAATGAGCAGTTCTTC. This encodes CASSKVGQQYNNEQFF.

V and J are TRBV7-6 and TRBJ2-2, with D unclear. V gave up 8 bases and J gave up 4 bases, with 8 bases separating them. The CDR3 contains 12 residues. Looked up from germline, CDR1 is SGHVS and CDR2 is FNYEAQ. CDR3 sequence (DNA): TGTGCCAGCTTAGAACTCACCGGGGAGCTGTTTTTT. Its protein is CASLELTGELFF. The entire variable domain, with the rest obtained from reference TRBV7-6 and TRBJ2-2, is as follows: GAGVSQSPRYKVTKRGQDVALRCDPISGHVSLYWYRQALGQGPEFLTYFNYEAQQDKSGLPNDRFSAERPEGSISTLTIQRTEQRDSAMYRCASLELTGELFFGEGSRLTVL.

The gene calls are TRBV7-9 and TRBJ2-3, with 9 positions matching TRBD1. Looked up from germline, CDR1 is SEHNR and CDR2 is FQNEAQ (reference sequence). Germline trimming cut 7 bases from V and 5 bases from J; bases unmatched to any gene: 16. The CDR3 extends over 17 amino acids. DNA of the CDR3: TGTGCCAGCACCCTACCAGGACAGGGGCGACGGGGAGATACGCAGTATTTT. This gives the protein CASTLPGQGRRGDTQYF.

V is TRBV28 and J is TRBJ2-1, with 11 bases aligning to TRBD2. J was trimmed by 9 bases and V by 6 bases; bases with no gene match: 13. Germline assignment: CDR1 MDHEN and CDR2 SYDVKM. The CDR3 spans 16 residues. As DNA, the CDR3 is TGTGCCAGCAGAATTAATTTAGCGGGAGGGTCCGGTGAGCAGTTCTTC. Translated, it gives CASRINLAGGSGEQFF.